These 22 T cell receptor beta chains came from one sample sequenced in a study of cytomegalovirus exposure and HLA in healthy donors. Primers for the PCR totalled 60 Vbeta and 13 Jbeta. Clones were read by immunoSEQ multiplex PCR, and TCRdb kept only the in-frame ones, dropping some. The sample gives 110,000 or so clones, 70% to 85% of which show up once; about 4.2% is in the top ten. Material for sequencing was PBMCs. The source is a woman in her forties in good health and CMV-seropositive.

This rearrangement joins TRBV5-1 to TRBJ1-2; 7 bases are a match to TRBD1. The CDR3 is 12 amino acids. V lost 2 bases and J lost 8; bases outside the gene matches: 3. Germline loops: CDR1 SGHRS, CDR2 YFSETQ. DNA for the CDR3: TGCGCCAGCAGCTTCCAGGGGGAAGGCTACACCTTC. Translation gives CASSFQGEGYTF. The complete variable domain, with remaining parts taken from reference TRBV5-1 and TRBJ1-2, reads KAGVTQTPRYLIKTRGQQVTLSCSPISGHRSVSWYQQTPGQGLQFLFEYFSETQRNKGNFPGRFSGRQFSNSRSEMNVSTLELGDSALYLCASSFQGEGYTFGSGTRLTVV.

This chain joins TRBV7-9 and TRBJ2-5, with D tentatively TRBD1 (6 bases). The DNA end is more similar to TRBJ2-7, so the J call may be wrong. Germline V gives CDR1 SEHNR, CDR2 FQNEAQ (reference sequence). CDR3 length: 13 residues. This chain's CDR3 is CASSQGGKYEQYF. CDR3 nucleotides: TGTGCCAGCAGCCAAGGGGGTAAATACGAGCAGTACTTC.

The chain is built from TRBV5-8 and TRBJ2-3; 7 positions agree with TRBD2. Per germline, CDR1 SGHTS and CDR2 YDEGEE. The junction had 9 bases not matched to a gene; V was cut back by 4 bases and J by 4 bases. CDR3 length: 15 residues. CDR3 in DNA: TGTGCCAGCAGCACCAGCGGGGTGGGGTCAGATACGCAGTATTTT. Amino acid sequence: CASSTSGVGSDTQYF.

For the CDR3, the DNA is TGCGCCAGCAGCCAAGAAGCCCCAAAGGGGCTTAGCTCCTACGAGCAGTACTTC. This sequence encodes CASSQEAPKGLSSYEQYF. The V gene is TRBV4-1, the J gene TRBJ2-7; maybe TRBD1 (5 bases). The CDR3 contains 18 residues. The ends were cut back, 0 bases at V and 0 bases at J, with 18 bases in the middle. CDR1 MGHRA and CDR2 YSYEKL come from the germline V gene.

This rearrangement joins TRBV11-3 to TRBJ2-1; TRBD2 agrees at 11 bases. V trimming: 0 bases; J trimming: 9 bases; junction bases outside the gene matches: 10. Germline CDR1 is SGHNT and CDR2 is YENEEA. The CDR3 contains 17 residues. The CDR3 is CASSLDGSSGRTVEQFF. The CDR3 DNA reads as TGTGCCAGCAGCTTAGATGGTTCTAGCGGGAGGACGGTTGAGCAGTTCTTC.

The chain has TRBV6-1 and TRBJ1-1; unclear D gene. V was clipped by 8 bases and J by 4 bases, with 17 bases between them. Germline-derived CDR1 and CDR2 are MNHNS and SASEGT. The CDR3 contains 14 residues. CDR3 protein: CASQHDTRGTEAFF. For the CDR3, the DNA is TGTGCCAGCCAACACGACACGCGGGGCACTGAAGCTTTCTTT.

The chain is built from TRBV4-2 and TRBJ1-5; D may be TRBD1 (5 bases). This CDR3 is built from 17 residues. Germline CDR1 reads LGHNA; CDR2 reads YNFKEQ. The V gene lost 0 bases and the J gene lost 0 bases, with 12 bases spanning the gap. This CDR3 is CASSQETAQYSNQPQHF. The CDR3 DNA reads TGTGCCAGCAGCCAAGAGACAGCCCAATATAGCAATCAGCCCCAGCATTTT.

A remark on this clone: One junction end does not reproduce the germline sequence, and a read error may be involved. The V and J genes are TRBV7-9 and TRBJ2-1; 10 nucleotides match TRBD2. Germline V gene lookup returns CDR1 SEHNR and CDR2 FQNEAQ (reference sequence). This CDR3 spans 16 amino acids. The CDR3 DNA reads TGTTCCAGCAGCTTAGGCCTAGCGGGAGCCTACAATGAGCAGTTCTTC. The encoded protein is CSSSLGLAGAYNEQFF. The full variable domain, its missing parts supplied by reference TRBV7-9 and TRBJ2-1, is DTGVSQNPRHKITKRGQNVTFRCDPISEHNRLYWYRQTLGQGPEFLTYFQNEAQLEKSRLLSDRFSAERPKGSFSTLEIQRTEQGDSAMYLCSSSLGLAGAYNEQFFGPGTRLTVL.

The chain has TRBV4-1 and TRBJ1-2, with 8 nucleotides matching TRBD1. Germline lookup yields CDR1 MGHRA and CDR2 YSYEKL. This CDR3 spans 15 amino acids. V lost 3 bases, J lost 2 bases, and 5 bases stayed unmatched. Here the CDR3 DNA reads TGCGCCAGCAGCCACGTGGACAGGGTGAACTATGGCTACACCTTC. This codes for CASSHVDRVNYGYTF.

This chain connects TRBV7-9 to TRBJ1-2, with a tentative D call TRBD1 (6 bases). The V end was cut by 0 bases, the J end by 7 bases, with 6 bases between. CDR1 and CDR2 (germline): SEHNR, FQNEAQ (reference sequence). This CDR3 is built from 12 residues. Here the CDR3 reads CASSLAGGGYTF. CDR3 DNA sequence: TGTGCCAGCAGCTTAGCAGGGGGTGGCTACACCTTC.

The chain couples TRBV5-4 to TRBJ2-3; D gene ambiguous. The V end was cut by 1 base, the J end by 2 bases, with 8 bases between. CDR3 length: 14 residues. Germline V gene lookup returns CDR1 SGHNT and CDR2 YYREEE (reference sequence). CDR3 in DNA: TGTGCCAGCAGCTTGCAGGCCTACACAGATACGCAGTATTTT. Protein product: CASSLQAYTDTQYF.

This chain connects TRBV27 to TRBJ1-2; possibly TRBD1 for D (6 bases). Trimming cost V 2 bases and J 5 bases, with 12 bases left between them. The germline V gene encodes CDR1 MNHEY and CDR2 SMNVEV (reference sequence). This CDR3 region has 14 residues. DNA for the CDR3: TGTGCCAGCAGTTTAGGCGGACAGCCGTATGGCTACACCTTC. It translates to CASSLGGQPYGYTF.

The J gene is TRBJ1-2, the V gene TRBV14, with TRBD1 as a possible D gene (6 bases). Trimming took 0 bases from V and 8 from J, leaving 16 bases between them. Looked up from germline, CDR1 is SGHDN and CDR2 is FVKESK. The CDR3 contains 15 residues. The CDR3 DNA reads TGTGCCAGCAGCCAAGATCACGGCAGGGGAAAAGGCTACACCTTC. The encoded protein is CASSQDHGRGKGYTF.

This rearrangement joins TRBV18 to TRBJ2-1, with 13 positions matching TRBD2. The V segment lost 0 bases and the J segment 12 bases; nucleotides outside the gene matches: 8. In germline, CDR1 is KGHSH, CDR2 LQKENI. The CDR3 runs 16 residues. The CDR3 is CASSPPLAGGPLRQFF. As DNA, the CDR3 is TGTGCCAGCTCACCACCACTAGCGGGAGGGCCTCTGCGGCAGTTCTTC. The whole variable domain, filled in from reference TRBV18 and TRBJ2-1, reads NAGVMQNPRHLVRRRGQEARLRCSPMKGHSHVYWYRQLPEEGLKFMVYLQKENIIDESGMPKERFSAEFPKEGPSILRIQQVVRGDSAAYFCASSPPLAGGPLRQFFGPGTRLTVL.

The chain links TRBV7-2 to TRBJ1-5, with 9 bases identical to TRBD1. CDR3 length: 17 residues. Germline V lookup: CDR1 SGHTA, CDR2 FQGNSA. Germline trimming cut 5 bases from V and 4 bases from J; bases unmatched to any gene: 12. The DNA for the CDR3 is TGTGCCAGCAGCCTGTATGGGTCGGGACAGGGAAATCAGCCCCAGCATTTT. It yields the protein CASSLYGSGQGNQPQHF.

This chain joins TRBV5-4 and TRBJ2-7; 10 positions agree with TRBD1. V lost 2 bases and J lost 3; bases outside the gene matches: 2. The CDR3 contains 14 residues. Germline V CDR1 and CDR2: SGHNT, YYREEE (reference sequence). In DNA form, the CDR3 reads TGTGCCAGCAGCTTCGGGACAGGGGACTACGAGCAGTACTTC. It codes for CASSFGTGDYEQYF.

The rearrangement uses TRBV28 and TRBJ1-4; 10 nucleotides line up with TRBD1. Germline assignment: CDR1 MDHEN and CDR2 SYDVKM. The CDR3 has 13 residues. After removal of 9 bases from V and 8 bases from J, the junction contained 6 bases not matched to a gene. CDR3 nucleotides: TGTGCCAGTTACCCGGACAGGGGGGAAAAACTGTTTTTT. It is translated as CASYPDRGEKLFF.

Turning to this clone: Relative to the germline gene, one junction end is altered; a read error may explain this. Distinct nucleotide sequences in the sample also encode this CDR3. This chain uses TRBV7-8 with TRBJ2-7, with TRBD1 matching over 9 bases. The CDR3 consists of 16 residues. Looked up from germline, CDR1 is SGHVS and CDR2 is FQNEAQ. CDR3 DNA sequence: TGTGCCAGCAGCTTAGATCGGGACAGGGATCCTTACGAGCAGTATTTC. Translating it yields CASSLDRDRDPYEQYF.

J is TRBJ1-1 and V is TRBV7-6, with D maybe TRBD1 (6 bases). Germline V gene lookup returns CDR1 SGHVS and CDR2 FNYEAQ. The CDR3 covers 14 residues. V was shortened by 6 bases and J by 2 bases, with 13 bases between the two germline ends. The CDR3 region has the DNA TGTGCCAGCAGTCCGGGACAACTAAACACTGAAGCTTTCTTT. Translating it yields CASSPGQLNTEAFF.

This clone came up once. The chain employs TRBV14 and TRBJ2-2, with D unclear. Germline values: CDR1 SGHDN, CDR2 FVKESK. The CDR3 consists of 12 residues. V dropped 1 base and J dropped 8 bases, with 5 bases sitting between them. CDR3 nucleotides: TGTGCCAGCAGCCAAGCCAGGGGGGAGCTGTTTTTT. Translation gives CASSQARGELFF.

The rearrangement uses TRBV5-4 and TRBJ2-1, with TRBD2 identical over 11 bases. The trim removed 4 bases at V and 3 bases at J, leaving 6 bases unmatched. CDR1 and CDR2 from the germline V gene are SGHNT and YYREEE (reference sequence). There are 16 residues in the CDR3. CDR3 in amino acids: CASSPGTSGNYNEQFF. The CDR3 bases are TGTGCCAGCAGCCCCGGGACTAGCGGAAACTACAATGAGCAGTTCTTC.

The V and J genes are TRBV5-4 and TRBJ2-5; 12 bases map to TRBD2. This CDR3 has 14 amino acids. Germline CDR1 is SGHNT and CDR2 is YYREEE (reference sequence). V gave up 1 base and J gave up 11 bases; unmatched junction bases: 6. CDR3 protein: CASSLTSGRREQYF. The CDR3 nucleotides are TGTGCCAGCAGCTTGACTAGCGGGAGGCGGGAGCAGTACTTC.